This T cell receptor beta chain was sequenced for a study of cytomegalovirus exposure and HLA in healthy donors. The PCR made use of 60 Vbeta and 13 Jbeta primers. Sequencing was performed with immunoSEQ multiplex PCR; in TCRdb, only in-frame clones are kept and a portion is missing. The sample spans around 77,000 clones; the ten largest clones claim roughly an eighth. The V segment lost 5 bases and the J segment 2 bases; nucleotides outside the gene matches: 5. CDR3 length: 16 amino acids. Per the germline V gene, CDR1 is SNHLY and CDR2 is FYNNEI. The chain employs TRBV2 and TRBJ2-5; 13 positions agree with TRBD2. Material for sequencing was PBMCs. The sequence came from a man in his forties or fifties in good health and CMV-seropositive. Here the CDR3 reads CASSQGTSGEQETQYF. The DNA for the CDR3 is TGTGCCAGCAGTCAAGGGACTAGCGGGGAGCAAGAGACCCAGTACTTC.